The text below deals with one TCR beta chain. The Seattle site enrolled patients during active infection and followed them longitudinally. This CDR3 region has 15 residues. Germline lookup yields CDR1 LNHNV and CDR2 YYDKDF (reference sequence). V trimming: 0 bases; J trimming: 5 bases; junction bases outside the gene matches: 6. The source of the sample is a study of blood T cell repertoires in COVID-19. Authors' processing steps: Nucleated cell number was recorded as an estimate derived from reference gene primer amplification. Generated by immunoSEQ multiplex PCR, the TCRdb table keeps only in-frame clones and is missing some. V, J and clone size were drawn from that table, and D and trimming were deduced from the DNA. The data show 270,000 or so clones, 70% to 90% seen once.

V usage is TRBV15 and J usage is TRBJ1-2, with 7 bases identical to TRBD1. This clonotype was obtained from a woman in her thirties with COVID-19, enrolled during active disease. The specimen sequenced was peripheral blood. This chain's CDR3 is CATSREEGAGYGYTF. CDR3 sequence (DNA): TGTGCCACCAGCAGAGAGGAGGGGGCGGGGTATGGCTACACCTTC.